The clone carrying this TCR beta chain has only one observation. This entry is derived from a study of control samples from healthy donors and cancer patients. This CDR3 region has 12 residues. With 3 bases removed from V and 3 bases from J, the gap between germline ends came to 4 bases. The V gene's germline CDR1 is SGDLS and CDR2 YYNGEE. Sequencing used immunoSEQ multiplex PCR; TCRdb keeps in-frame clones, though not all of them. The repertoire consists of roughly 100,000 clones, with about four fifths occurring once and the leading ten covering 13%. Sample: blood. The chain has TRBV9 and TRBJ1-3; no firm D call. The receptor's source is a woman aged 45-59 years in good health. In nucleotides, the CDR3 is TGTGCCAGCAGCGGGTATGGAAACACCATATATTTT. Protein sequence: CASSGYGNTIYF. Based on the CDR3 plus reference TRBV9 and TRBJ1-3, the full variable domain is DSGVTQTPKHLITATGQRVTLRCSPRSGDLSVYWYQQSLDQGLQFLIQYYNGEERAKGNILERFSAQQFPDLHSELNLSSLELGDSALYFCASSGYGNTIYFGEGSWLTVV.